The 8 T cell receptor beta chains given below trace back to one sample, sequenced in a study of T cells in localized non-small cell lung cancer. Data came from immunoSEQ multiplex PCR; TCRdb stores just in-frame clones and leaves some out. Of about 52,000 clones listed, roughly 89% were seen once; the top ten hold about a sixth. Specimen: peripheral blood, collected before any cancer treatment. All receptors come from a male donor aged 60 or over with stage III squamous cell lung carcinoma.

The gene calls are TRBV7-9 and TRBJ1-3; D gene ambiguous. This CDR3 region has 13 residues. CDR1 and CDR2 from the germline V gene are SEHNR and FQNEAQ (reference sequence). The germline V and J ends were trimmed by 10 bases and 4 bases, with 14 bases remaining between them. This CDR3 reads CATLESSGNTIYF. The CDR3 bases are TGTGCCACCCTGGAGAGTTCAGGAAACACCATATATTTT.

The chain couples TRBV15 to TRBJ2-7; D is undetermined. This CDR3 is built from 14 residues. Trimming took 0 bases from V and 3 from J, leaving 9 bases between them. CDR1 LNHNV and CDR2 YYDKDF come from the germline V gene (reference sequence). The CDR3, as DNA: TGTGCCACCAGCAGAGATAACCGTGGCTACGAGCAGTACTTC. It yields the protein CATSRDNRGYEQYF.

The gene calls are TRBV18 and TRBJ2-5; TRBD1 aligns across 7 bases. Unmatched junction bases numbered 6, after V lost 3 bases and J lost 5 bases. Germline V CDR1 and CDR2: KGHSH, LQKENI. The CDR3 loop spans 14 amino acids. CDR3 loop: CASSPRGTQETQYF. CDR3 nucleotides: TGTGCCAGCTCACCCAGGGGGACACAGGAGACCCAGTACTTC.

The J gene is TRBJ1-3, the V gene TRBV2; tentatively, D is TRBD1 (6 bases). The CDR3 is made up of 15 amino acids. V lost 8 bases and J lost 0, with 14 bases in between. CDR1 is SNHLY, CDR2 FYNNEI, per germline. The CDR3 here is CASRQGTSSGNTIYF. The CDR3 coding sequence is TGTGCCAGCCGGCAGGGGACGAGCTCTGGAAACACCATATATTTT.

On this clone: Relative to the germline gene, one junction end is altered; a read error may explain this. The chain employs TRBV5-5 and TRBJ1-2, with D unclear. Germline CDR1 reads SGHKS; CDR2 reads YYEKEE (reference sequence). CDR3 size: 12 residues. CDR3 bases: TGTGCCAGCAGCTTTGCCTACCGGGAGTCCTCCTTC. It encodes CASSFAYRESSF. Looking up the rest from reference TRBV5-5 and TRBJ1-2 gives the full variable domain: DAGVTQSPTHLIKTRGQQVTLRCSPISGHKSVSWYQQVLGQGPQFIFQYYEKEERGRGNFPDRFSARQFPNYSSELNVNALLLGDSALYLCASSFAYRESSFGSGTRLTVV.

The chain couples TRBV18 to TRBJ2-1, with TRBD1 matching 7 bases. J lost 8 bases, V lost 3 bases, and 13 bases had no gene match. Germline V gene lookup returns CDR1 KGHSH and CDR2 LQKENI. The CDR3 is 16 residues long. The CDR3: CASSPPGTAIRDEQFF. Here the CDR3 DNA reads TGTGCCAGCTCACCGCCCGGGACAGCTATCCGAGATGAGCAGTTCTTC.

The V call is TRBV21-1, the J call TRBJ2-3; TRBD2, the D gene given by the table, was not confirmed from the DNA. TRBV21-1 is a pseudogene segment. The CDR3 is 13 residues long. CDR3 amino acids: CASWPAGGDTQYF. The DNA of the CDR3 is TGTGCCAGCTGGCCAGCGGGAGGAGATACGCAGTATTTT.

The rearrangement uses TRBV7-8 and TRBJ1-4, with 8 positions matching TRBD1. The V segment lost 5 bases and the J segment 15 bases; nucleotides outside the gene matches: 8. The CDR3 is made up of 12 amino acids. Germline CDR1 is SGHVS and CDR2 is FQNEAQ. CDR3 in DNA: TGTGCCAGCAGCCCTACGGACAGGGTTGTGTTTTTT. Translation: CASSPTDRVVFF.